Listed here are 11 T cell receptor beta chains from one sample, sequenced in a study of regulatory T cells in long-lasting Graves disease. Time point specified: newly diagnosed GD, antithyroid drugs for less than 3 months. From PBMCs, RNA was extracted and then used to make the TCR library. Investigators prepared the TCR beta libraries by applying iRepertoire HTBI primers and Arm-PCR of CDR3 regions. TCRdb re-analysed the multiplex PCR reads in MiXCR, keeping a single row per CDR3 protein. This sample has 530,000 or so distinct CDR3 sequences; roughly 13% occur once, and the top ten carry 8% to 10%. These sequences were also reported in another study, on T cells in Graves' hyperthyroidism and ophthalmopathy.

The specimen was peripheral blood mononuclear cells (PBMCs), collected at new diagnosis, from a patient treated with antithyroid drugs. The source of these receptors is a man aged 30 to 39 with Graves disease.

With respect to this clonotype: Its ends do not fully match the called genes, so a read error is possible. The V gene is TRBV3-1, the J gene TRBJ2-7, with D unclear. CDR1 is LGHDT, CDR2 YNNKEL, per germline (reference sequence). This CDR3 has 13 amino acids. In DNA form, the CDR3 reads TGTGACAGCAGCCAAGAGGTGCTCTACGAGCAGTACTTC. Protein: CDSSQEVLYEQYF.

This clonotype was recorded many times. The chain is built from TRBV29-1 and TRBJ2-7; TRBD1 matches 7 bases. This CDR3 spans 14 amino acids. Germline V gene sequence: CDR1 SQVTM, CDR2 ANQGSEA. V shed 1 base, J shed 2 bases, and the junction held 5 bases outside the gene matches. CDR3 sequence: CSVEGRQGAYEQYF. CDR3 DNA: TGCAGCGTTGAAGGTCGTCAGGGGGCCTACGAGCAGTACTTC.

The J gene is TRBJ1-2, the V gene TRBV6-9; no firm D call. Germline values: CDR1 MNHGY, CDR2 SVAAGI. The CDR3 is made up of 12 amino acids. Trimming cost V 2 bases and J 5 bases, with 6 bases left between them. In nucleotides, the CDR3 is TGTGCCAGCAGTTATCAAAAATATGGCTACACCTTC. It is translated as CASSYQKYGYTF.

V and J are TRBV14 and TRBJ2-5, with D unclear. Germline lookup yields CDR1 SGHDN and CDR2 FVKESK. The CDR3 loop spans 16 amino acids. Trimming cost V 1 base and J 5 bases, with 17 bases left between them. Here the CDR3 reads CASSQVPRWILETQYF. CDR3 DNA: TGTGCCAGCAGCCAAGTGCCAAGGTGGATATTGGAGACCCAGTACTTC.

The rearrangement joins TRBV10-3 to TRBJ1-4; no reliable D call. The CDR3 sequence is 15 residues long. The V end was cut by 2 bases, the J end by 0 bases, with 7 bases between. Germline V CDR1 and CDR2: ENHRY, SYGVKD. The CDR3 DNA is TGTGCCATCAGTGAGAAGACCGCAACTAATGAAAAACTGTTTTTT. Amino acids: CAISEKTATNEKLFF.

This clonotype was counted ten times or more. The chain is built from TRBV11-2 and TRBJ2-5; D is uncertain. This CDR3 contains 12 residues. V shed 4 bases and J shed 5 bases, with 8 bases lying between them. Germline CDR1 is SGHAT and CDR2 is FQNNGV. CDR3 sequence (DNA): TGTGCCAGCAGCTCTAACTTCGAGACCCAGTACTTC. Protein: CASSSNFETQYF.

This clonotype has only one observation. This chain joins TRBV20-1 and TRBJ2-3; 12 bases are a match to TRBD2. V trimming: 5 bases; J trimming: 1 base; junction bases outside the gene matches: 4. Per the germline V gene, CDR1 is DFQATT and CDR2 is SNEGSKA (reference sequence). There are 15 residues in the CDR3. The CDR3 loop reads CSASGTSGRTDTQYF. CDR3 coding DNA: TGCAGTGCTTCCGGGACTAGCGGGCGCACAGATACGCAGTATTTT.

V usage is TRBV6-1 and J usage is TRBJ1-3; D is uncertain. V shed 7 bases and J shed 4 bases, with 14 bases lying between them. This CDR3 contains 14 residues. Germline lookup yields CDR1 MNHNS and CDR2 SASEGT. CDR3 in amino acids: CASTADSKGNTIYF. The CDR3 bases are TGTGCCAGCACCGCGGACTCGAAAGGAAACACCATATATTTT.

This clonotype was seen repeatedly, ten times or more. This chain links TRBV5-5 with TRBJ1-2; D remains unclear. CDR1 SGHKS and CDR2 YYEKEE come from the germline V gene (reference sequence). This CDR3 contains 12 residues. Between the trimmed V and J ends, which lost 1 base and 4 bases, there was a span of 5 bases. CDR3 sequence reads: CASSLSAYGYTF. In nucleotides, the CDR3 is TGTGCCAGCAGCTTGTCGGCCTATGGCTACACCTTC.

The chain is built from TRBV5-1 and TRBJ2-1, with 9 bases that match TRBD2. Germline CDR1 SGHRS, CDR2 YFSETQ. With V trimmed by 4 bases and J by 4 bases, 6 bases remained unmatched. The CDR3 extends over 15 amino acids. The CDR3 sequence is CASSNKREAYNEQFF. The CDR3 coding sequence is TGCGCCAGCAGCAATAAGCGGGAGGCGTACAATGAGCAGTTCTTC.

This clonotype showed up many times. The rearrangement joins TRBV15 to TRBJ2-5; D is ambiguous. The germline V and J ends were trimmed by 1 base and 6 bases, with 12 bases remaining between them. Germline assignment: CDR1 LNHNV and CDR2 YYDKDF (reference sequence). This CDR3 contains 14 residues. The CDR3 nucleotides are TGTGCCACCAGCAGAGGTGGAGTTCGTAAGACCCAGTACTTC. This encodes CATSRGGVRKTQYF.